The TCR beta chain described here comes from a study of T cell responses to AZD1222 COVID-19 vaccine. Germline assignment: CDR1 SGHNT and CDR2 YYREEE (reference sequence). V lost 5 bases to trimming and J lost 6 bases; unmatched junction nucleotides: 5. CDR3 size: 13 residues. Only in-frame clones appear in the TCRdb table, and some are missing; sequencing was by immunoSEQ multiplex PCR. Found here are about 92,000 clones, 65% to 90% of them singletons; the top ten hold roughly 10%. Study-level findings and limits: Only after the peak T cell response were repertoires sampled. Most donors were white British, females outnumbered males, and clonal diversity was possibly underestimated.

Regarding this clone: Its antigen remains unidentified.

The J gene is TRBJ2-7, the V gene TRBV5-4, with 10 nucleotides matching TRBD1. The TCR sequence derives from an adult in good health. The source material was peripheral blood, sampled on day 0 of AZD1222 vaccination. CDR3 sequence: CASRRTGGPEQYF. The CDR3 DNA is TGTGCCAGCAGGCGGACAGGGGGTCCCGAGCAGTACTTC.